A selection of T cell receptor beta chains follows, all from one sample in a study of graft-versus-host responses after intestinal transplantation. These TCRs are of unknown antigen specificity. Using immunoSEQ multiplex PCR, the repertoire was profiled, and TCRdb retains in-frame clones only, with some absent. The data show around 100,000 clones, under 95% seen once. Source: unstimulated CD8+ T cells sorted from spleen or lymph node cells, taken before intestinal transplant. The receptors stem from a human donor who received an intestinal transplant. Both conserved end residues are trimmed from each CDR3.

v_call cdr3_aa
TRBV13 ASSLEREQF
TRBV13 ASSQPGHQNTEAF
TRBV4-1 ASSHAGGEQY
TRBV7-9 ASSLVDWLNTEAF
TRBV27 ASSLSLPGEAF
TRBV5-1 ASSPDAGTEAF
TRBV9 ASRGDGPEQY
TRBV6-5 ASSYSGDPNEQY
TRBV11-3 ASSPRGPPYEQY
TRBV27 ASSLKQDTGELF
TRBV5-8 ASSLGTGGYEQF
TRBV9 ASSTSGGIDEQF
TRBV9 ASSVANEQF
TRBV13 ASSQYRGLHGYT
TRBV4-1 ASSQEPGGGGGYT
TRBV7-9 ASSSLRGRDEKLF
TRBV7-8 ASSLPGTEANYGYT
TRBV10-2 ASSEDATTLAFSYNEQF
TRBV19 ASSDDTDSTEAF
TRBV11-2 ASSPATGTSVGQY
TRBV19 ASSMDRDNEQF
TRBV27 ASRGVNRASNYGYT
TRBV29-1 SVDRTGDGGELF
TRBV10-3 AISVETDTQY
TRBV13 ASSGQGFGYT